This is a list of T cell receptor beta chains from one sample in a study of cytomegalovirus exposure and HLA in healthy donors. Only in-frame clones appear in the TCRdb table, and some are missing; sequencing was by immunoSEQ multiplex PCR. The repertoire holds over 150,000 clones, with roughly four fifths as singletons. Sequencing was done on a sample of PBMCs. These receptors were taken from a woman aged 30 to 39 in good health and CMV-seropositive. Both conserved end residues are part of each CDR3. The D gene is left open where the match is weak. Size is stated for part of the rows, as once, few or many counts, or as a class when the clone is expanded.

>TRBV7-2|TRBD1|TRBJ2-1|NA
TGTGCCAGCAGCTACGACAGGGGGTACTACAATGAGCAGTTCTTC
CASSYDRGYYNEQFF
>TRBV5-1|TRBD1|TRBJ2-7|NA
TGCGCCAGCAGCCTCACAGGGGGCTCGCACGAGCAGTACTTC
CASSLTGGSHEQYF
>TRBV28|NA|TRBJ1-4|NA
TGTGCCAGCATTGGGCAGGGAAATGAAAAACTGTTTTTT
CASIGQGNEKLFF
>TRBV5-6|TRBD2|TRBJ2-5|NA
TGTGCCAGCAGCTCGCGGACTAGCGGGACGCAAGAGACCCAGTACTTC
CASSSRTSGTQETQYF
>TRBV7-2|TRBD1|TRBJ2-5|NA
TGTGCCAGCAGCGTTGGGTCTGGGACAGGAGTAGGAGAGACCCAGTACTTC
CASSVGSGTGVGETQYF
>TRBV7-9|TRBD1|TRBJ1-1|NA
TGTGCCAGCAGTTTCCGGGACAGGGTAAACACTGAAGCTTTCTTT
CASSFRDRVNTEAFF
>TRBV11-2|TRBD2|TRBJ2-7|NA
TGTGCCAGCATCCCGGGACTAGGAGTTTACGAGCAGTACTTC
CASIPGLGVYEQYF
>TRBV14|NA|TRBJ2-2|NA
TGTGCCAGCAGCGTGGGAGGTAACACCGGGGAGCTGTTTTTT
CASSVGGNTGELFF
>TRBV6-1|NA|TRBJ2-3|few
TGTGCCAGCAGTTGGGGGGTCAGCACAGATACGCAGTATTTT
CASSWGVSTDTQYF
>TRBV5-1|TRBD2|TRBJ2-1|once
TGCGCCAGCACTTTAGGTCAAGCGGGAGGGCCGCAGCAGTTCTTC
CASTLGQAGGPQQFF
>TRBV12-5|NA|TRBJ1-2|NA
TGTGCTAGTGGTTTGGTAGTTGGTTCAATTCAGGGGAACTATGGCTACACCTTC
CASGLVVGSIQGNYGYTF
>TRBV2|NA|TRBJ2-1|few
TGTGCCAGCAGTCCTTTAATTGACAACAATGAGCAGTTCTTC
CASSPLIDNNEQFF
>TRBV28|TRBD1|TRBJ2-2|NA
TGTGCCAGCAGTCCCCGACAGGGTATGGGCACCGGGGAGCTGTTTTTT
CASSPRQGMGTGELFF
>TRBV6-5|TRBD1|TRBJ2-2|NA
TGTGCCAGCAGTCCCCCCCCGGGACAGGGGGAGCTGTTTTTT
CASSPPPGQGELFF
>TRBV5-6|TRBD2|TRBJ2-1|NA
TGTGCCAGCAGTTTCAATGCCGGGACTAGCGGTTACAATGAGCAGTTCTTC
CASSFNAGTSGYNEQFF
>TRBV6-5|TRBD2|TRBJ2-1|few
TGTGCCAGCAGTTATGGCGGGAGCTCCTACAATGAGCAGTTCTTC
CASSYGGSSYNEQFF
>TRBV15|TRBD2|TRBJ2-2|few
TGTGCCACCAAATCAAGCGGGGGGTTTCAACGGGTCGGGGAGCTGTTTTTT
CATKSSGGFQRVGELFF
>TRBV9|NA|TRBJ1-1|NA
TGTGCCAGCAGCTTGGGGGCCTATCGGGGGGTGAACACTGAAGCTTTCTTT
CASSLGAYRGVNTEAFF
>TRBV2|TRBD2|TRBJ2-6|NA
TGTGCCAGCAGAGGCCAACTAGCGGGAGTGCCTGGGGCCAACGTCCTGACTTTC
CASRGQLAGVPGANVLTF
>TRBV7-8|NA|TRBJ1-2|NA
TGTGCCAGCAGCCTACAGGGCAACTATGGCTACACCTTC
CASSLQGNYGYTF
>TRBV6-1|TRBD2|TRBJ2-1|NA
TGTGCCAGCAGGGCCGCCAGCGGGAGGCGGAATGAGCAGTTCTTC
CASRAASGRRNEQFF
>TRBV28|NA|TRBJ2-7|NA
TGTGCCAGCAGTTTTGGGACGGGAGCTTTGTACGAGCAGTACTTC
CASSFGTGALYEQYF
>TRBV6-5|NA|TRBJ1-1|NA
TGTGCCAGCAGGGCTCCTGACAGGCAGAACACTGAAGCTTTCTTT
CASRAPDRQNTEAFF
>TRBV21-1|NA|TRBJ2-2|NA
TGTGCCAGCAGCAAAGCGGGAAAGGGCAGGGGGGTTGGGACCGGGGAGCTGTTTTTT
CASSKAGKGRGVGTGELFF
>TRBV7-9|NA|TRBJ2-1|once
TGTGCCAGCAGCTTAGCGTTCGAGCTGGACAGATACAATGAGCAGTTCTTC
CASSLAFELDRYNEQFF
>TRBV9|TRBD2|TRBJ2-1|NA
TGTGCCAGCAGCGTAGAGGGTAGCGGGAGTCCCTACAATGAGCAGTTCTTC
CASSVEGSGSPYNEQFF
>TRBV7-9|NA|TRBJ2-7|NA
TGTGCCAGCAGCGTACAGGGATACCAGCCCTACGAGCAGTACTTC
CASSVQGYQPYEQYF
>TRBV5-1|NA|TRBJ2-3|NA
TGCGCCAGCAGCGCTGACTACACAGATACGCAGTATTTT
CASSADYTDTQYF
>TRBV7-2|NA|TRBJ2-1|few
TGTGCCAGCAGCTTAGCACTGTACAATGAGCAGTTCTTC
CASSLALYNEQFF
>TRBV5-6|TRBD1|TRBJ1-2|few
TGTGCCAGCAGCCCGGGACAGGGGGGATTTGGCTACACCTTC
CASSPGQGGFGYTF
>TRBV10-3|TRBD2|TRBJ2-7|NA
TGTGCCATCAGTGAGTCGTTAGGACTAGCTATATGGGAGAAAAACGAGCAGTACTTC
CAISESLGLAIWEKNEQYF
>TRBV21-1|NA|TRBJ1-5|NA
TGTGCCAGCAGCAAAGGAGGGAGGGGAACGGGTCAGCCCCAGCATTTT
CASSKGGRGTGQPQHF
>TRBV5-1|NA|TRBJ2-1|NA
TGCGCCAGCAGCCCGGGACTCGGGGATGAGCAGTTCTTC
CASSPGLGDEQFF
>TRBV19|NA|TRBJ2-3|NA
TGTGCCAGTAGCGACCCGGGACTGTACACAGATACGCAGTATTTT
CASSDPGLYTDTQYF
>TRBV19|NA|TRBJ2-1|NA
TGTGCCAGTAGTATATACGGGGGATTGAATGAGCAGTTCTTC
CASSIYGGLNEQFF
>TRBV11-2|NA|TRBJ1-2|NA
TGTGCCAGCAGCGACCGGGGCTATGGCTACACCTTC
CASSDRGYGYTF
>TRBV5-4|NA|TRBJ2-1|NA
TGTGCCAGCAGCTTGTACAGGGAGAATGAGCAGTTCTTC
CASSLYRENEQFF
>TRBV2|TRBD2|TRBJ2-5|NA
TGTGCCAGCGGGCCTAGCCTAGCGGGAGGTTTGGGAGAGACCCAGTACTTC
CASGPSLAGGLGETQYF
>TRBV7-9|NA|TRBJ2-2|few
TGTGCCAGCAGTCAAGGCGACTTGATGAACACCGGGGAGCTGTTTTTT
CASSQGDLMNTGELFF
>TRBV6-6|TRBD1|TRBJ2-1|NA
TGTGCCAGCAGTAAACAGGGGAATGAGCAGTTCTTC
CASSKQGNEQFF
>TRBV28|TRBD1|TRBJ2-2|NA
TGTGCCACCACGACAGGGCTATCCGGGGAGCTGTTTTTT
CATTTGLSGELFF
>TRBV29-1|TRBD2|TRBJ2-3|NA
TGCAGCGTCGCAACTGGGCTAGCGGGGACAGATACGCAGTATTTT
CSVATGLAGTDTQYF
>TRBV4-1|NA|TRBJ1-5|few
TGCGCCAGCAGCTACGACGGCGGGGGCAATCAGCCCCAGCATTTT
CASSYDGGGNQPQHF
>TRBV27|NA|TRBJ2-7|NA
TGTGCCAGCAGTTTCGGGCGGGCGGCGTCCTACGAGCAGTACTTC
CASSFGRAASYEQYF
>TRBV7-9|TRBD2|TRBJ2-1|NA
TGTGCCAGCAGCTCCCAGCGGGAGCCAATTTATGAGCAGTTCTTC
CASSSQREPIYEQFF
>TRBV2|TRBD2|TRBJ2-5|NA
TGTGCCAGCACTGGGGGACTACGCCAACTTCAAGAGACCCAGTACTTC
CASTGGLRQLQETQYF